These 6 T cell receptor beta chains originate from one sample sequenced in a study of blood T cell repertoires in COVID-19. This table comes from immunoSEQ multiplex PCR, and its TCRdb copy is limited to in-frame clones, with some not included. The table records some 370,000 clones, 80% to 85% of them present only once. Input material: PBMCs or T cells enriched from blood (not recorded which). The receptors derive from a woman aged 45 to 65 who had recovered from COVID-19.

This chain joins TRBV30 and TRBJ2-3; 14 nucleotides line up with TRBD2. The germline V gene encodes CDR1 GTSNPN and CDR2 SVGIG (reference sequence). This CDR3 is built from 17 residues. V dropped 8 bases and J dropped 2; count of bases not matched to a gene: 12. The CDR3 loop is CAGGLAGGRVFTDTQYF. CDR3 coding DNA: TGTGCCGGCGGACTAGCGGGGGGCAGGGTTTTCACAGATACGCAGTATTTT.

In its sample, this clone was seen once. CDR3 sequence: CASSSPRRPGSPLHF. The CDR3 DNA follows: TGTGCCAGCAGCTCACCCCGCAGGCCAGGTTCACCCCTCCACTTT. The chain couples TRBV6-2 or TRBV6-3 to TRBJ1-6; unclear D gene. The germline CDR1 and CDR2 sequences are MNHEY and SVGEGT. Trimming removed 6 bases from V and 9 bases from J, with 18 bases in between. The CDR3 extends over 15 amino acids.

The CDR3 DNA follows: TGTGCCGCAGGGCGATCGGATAGGGGCTACACCTTC. Translated: CAAGRSDRGYTF. V and J are TRBV19 and TRBJ1-2; possible D gene TRBD1, 5 bases. The CDR3 is made up of 12 amino acids. Between the trimmed V and J ends, which lost 11 bases and 8 bases, there was a span of 18 bases. Germline CDR1 is LNHDA and CDR2 is SQIVND (reference sequence).

The chain combines TRBV9 with TRBJ2-1, with 9 positions matching TRBD2. V gave up 1 base and J gave up 7 bases; unmatched junction bases: 6. This CDR3 is built from 15 residues. CDR1 is SGDLS and CDR2 is YYNGEE in the germline V gene. DNA of the CDR3: TGTGCCAGCAGCGTACTGACTAGCGGAACAAATGAGCAGTTCTTC. Translated, it gives CASSVLTSGTNEQFF.

The chain combines TRBV18 with TRBJ1-5; 9 positions agree with TRBD1. The CDR3 length is 15 residues. Germline-derived CDR1 and CDR2 are KGHSH and LQKENI. The junction had 5 bases not matched to a gene; V was cut back by 5 bases and J by 3 bases. CDR3 loop: CASSRGQGDNQPQHF. The CDR3 nucleotides read TGTGCCAGCTCAAGGGGACAGGGAGACAATCAGCCCCAGCATTTT.

This clone has a single count. The chain links TRBV4-2 to TRBJ1-2, with D hard to call. CDR3 size: 15 residues. The V gene lost 0 bases and the J gene lost 5 bases, with 13 bases spanning the gap. From germline, CDR1 is LGHNA and CDR2 YNFKEQ. The CDR3 DNA sequence: TGTGCCAGCAGCCAAGATGTGCGGGGTCGGTATGGCTACACCTTC. Translated, it gives CASSQDVRGRYGYTF.